The rows below give T cell receptor beta chains drawn from one sample of a study of CD8 T cells in Susac syndrome. TCRdb independently ran MiXCR on the immunoSEQ multiplex PCR reads; one entry per CDR3 protein. The data contain approximately 210,000 distinct CDR3 sequences, around 93% of them singletons. Sequencing was done on a sample of CD4+ T cells from PBMCs. The source of these receptors is a human donor with Susac syndrome. The CDR3 runs from the conserved cysteine through the conserved F or W. Fields, in order: J gene, V gene, CDR3 protein.

J: TRBJ1-2; V: TRBV4-2; CDR3: CASSQGELGGYTF
J: TRBJ1-1; V: TRBV5-1; CDR3: CASSRDTEAFF
J: TRBJ1-2; V: TRBV7-2; CDR3: CASSLGTQGWGYTF
J: TRBJ2-5; V: TRBV2; CDR3: CASTSPQETQYF
J: TRBJ2-7; V: TRBV6-2/TRBV6-3; CDR3: CASSYGLGRSSYEQYF
J: TRBJ2-7; V: TRBV10-2; CDR3: CASSVSTGLFPYEQYF
J: TRBJ2-5; V: TRBV5-6; CDR3: CASSLSWGAVQETQYF
J: TRBJ2-3; V: TRBV6-5; CDR3: CASSSSSVSTDTQYF
J: TRBJ2-5; V: TRBV6-5; CDR3: CASSYGLSGSETQYF
J: TRBJ1-1; V: TRBV28; CDR3: CASSQGREDTEAFF
J: TRBJ1-1; V: TRBV7-3; CDR3: CASSQNRGRDTEAFF
J: TRBJ2-1; V: TRBV20-1; CDR3: CSARDRVYNEQFF
J: TRBJ2-3; V: TRBV20-1; CDR3: CSAEGTDTQYF
J: TRBJ1-1; V: TRBV25-1; CDR3: CASSDFGDTEAFF
J: TRBJ1-2; V: TRBV5-1; CDR3: CASSIDSQGGYTF
J: TRBJ1-1; V: TRBV12-3/TRBV12-4; CDR3: CASQRSTGMNTEAFF
J: TRBJ2-2; V: TRBV30; CDR3: CAWSVRGKLAGDSRHTGELFF
J: TRBJ2-1; V: TRBV12-3/TRBV12-4; CDR3: CASSLMQGAWGYNEQFF
J: TRBJ1-6; V: TRBV4-1; CDR3: CASSPQGTNSPLHF
J: TRBJ1-1; V: TRBV6-6; CDR3: CASSPTTANTEAFF
J: TRBJ2-3; V: TRBV19; CDR3: CASSPIGGTRTDTQYF
J: TRBJ1-6; V: TRBV20-1; CDR3: CSARDGTGVPYNSPLHF
J: TRBJ1-4; V: TRBV28; CDR3: CASLGGATNEKLFF
J: TRBJ2-7; V: TRBV19; CDR3: CASRDRPASYEQYF
J: TRBJ2-6; V: TRBV3-1; CDR3: CASSQAIRRDCSSGANVLTF
J: TRBJ2-4; V: TRBV27; CDR3: CASSMDYRTGLAKNIQYF
J: TRBJ1-5; V: TRBV4-3; CDR3: CASSQFRQNNQPQHF
J: TRBJ2-1; V: TRBV3-1; CDR3: CASSQAGRDQQFF
J: TRBJ2-3; V: TRBV9; CDR3: CASSVEQDTQYF
J: TRBJ2-2; V: TRBV20-1; CDR3: CSAASGVVYTGELFF
J: TRBJ1-1; V: TRBV20-1; CDR3: CSAAPGGEVFEAFF
J: TRBJ2-4; V: TRBV20-1; CDR3: CSGGPPPVNIQYF
J: TRBJ1-2; V: TRBV27; CDR3: CASSLGLNYGYTF
J: TRBJ2-3; V: TRBV29-1; CDR3: CSVGELTDTQYF
J: TRBJ2-7; V: TRBV20-1; CDR3: CSAGLAVLGEQYF
J: TRBJ2-2; V: TRBV7-8; CDR3: CASILTGIFGELFF
J: TRBJ1-3; V: TRBV7-2; CDR3: CASSFPRGNTIYF
J: TRBJ1-4; V: TRBV20-1; CDR3: CSAREGRGGEKLFF
J: TRBJ2-7; V: TRBV3-1; CDR3: CASSLGQHEQYF
J: TRBJ1-5; V: TRBV20-1; CDR3: CSATQGYDQPQHF
J: TRBJ2-1; V: TRBV21-1; CDR3: CASSKAGTGLHEQFF
J: TRBJ2-2; V: TRBV5-1; CDR3: CASSPRPGPGEGTGELFF
J: TRBJ2-3; V: TRBV24-1; CDR3: CATSDPGQGADTQYF
J: TRBJ1-1; V: TRBV11-2; CDR3: CASSFMGGLNTEAFF
J: TRBJ2-5; V: TRBV30; CDR3: CAWFGTDQETQYF
J: TRBJ1-4; V: TRBV6-2/TRBV6-3; CDR3: CASSQGQRYEKLFF
J: TRBJ1-1; V: TRBV18; CDR3: CASSPPVANTEAFF
J: TRBJ2-1; V: TRBV7-9; CDR3: CASSLDHRDNEQFF
J: TRBJ2-3; V: TRBV7-3; CDR3: CASSLIGTSDTSSTDTQYF